What follows are 28 T cell receptor beta chains derived from one specimen sequenced in a study of T cells in localized non-small cell lung cancer. Produced via immunoSEQ multiplex PCR; TCRdb's table is partial and in-frame only. The repertoire holds about 91,000 clones, roughly 90% seen once, with 15% in the top ten. The sequences come from peripheral blood, collected before any cancer treatment. The source of these receptors is a man aged 40 to 70 with stage I squamous cell lung carcinoma.

The chain is built from TRBV30 and TRBJ1-2, with a possible D match to TRBD1 (6 bases). Germline V lookup: CDR1 GTSNPN, CDR2 SVGIG (reference sequence). The CDR3 totals 13 residues. Trimming removed 3 bases at V and 2 bases at J, with 10 bases between. CDR3 loop: CAWSTTGNYGYTF. CDR3 nucleotide sequence: TGTGCCTGGAGCACAACAGGGAACTATGGCTACACCTTC.

The sample holds a few counts of this clone. V is TRBV7-2 and J is TRBJ1-2; the match to TRBD1 covers 10 bases. Trimming cost V 4 bases and J 5 bases; bases outside gene matches: 7. This CDR3 is built from 15 residues. Germline V gene data show CDR1 as SGHTA and CDR2 as FQGNSA. CDR3 residues: CASSSQTGGPYGYTF. The CDR3 DNA is TGTGCCAGCAGCTCTCAGACAGGGGGCCCATATGGCTACACCTTC.

The gene calls are TRBV4-3 and TRBJ2-1; a weak D match, TRBD1 (5 bases). The CDR3 totals 16 residues. Trimming left V 1 base short and J 4 bases short, with 14 bases between. Germline V gene data show CDR1 as LGHNA and CDR2 as YSLEER. The CDR3 sequence: CASSQAATEKYNEQFF. The CDR3, as DNA: TGCGCCAGCAGCCAAGCCGCGACAGAAAAATACAATGAGCAGTTCTTC.

This clone has just a few counts. The CDR3 loop is CASRYHQTVNYGYTF. As DNA, the CDR3 is TGTGCCAGCAGATACCACCAGACGGTCAACTATGGCTACACCTTC. This chain connects TRBV6-5 to TRBJ1-2; the D is unclear. The CDR3 extends over 15 amino acids. Germline V lookup: CDR1 MNHEY, CDR2 SVGAGI. Trimming shortened V by 6 bases and J by 2 bases, and 16 bases separated the two germline ends.

This clone was seen a few times. The rearrangement uses TRBV7-2 and TRBJ1-2, with unresolved D. Germline loops: CDR1 SGHTA, CDR2 FQGNSA. The CDR3 consists of 13 residues. Trimming removed 1 base at V and 2 bases at J, with 5 bases between. The CDR3 DNA reads TGTGCCAGCAGCTTAGTTGGGAACTATGGCTACACCTTC. Residues: CASSLVGNYGYTF.

This clone appeared a single time. J is TRBJ1-4 and V is TRBV4-1, with 10 bases lining up with TRBD1. Looked up from germline, CDR1 is MGHRA and CDR2 is YSYEKL. The junction had 5 bases not matched to a gene; V was cut back by 3 bases and J by 7 bases. CDR3 length: 15 residues. The CDR3 here is CASSQGRDRGEKLFF. CDR3 nucleotides: TGCGCCAGCAGCCAGGGCCGGGACAGGGGTGAAAAACTGTTTTTT.

This chain connects TRBV25-1 to TRBJ2-5; TRBD1 is a possible D gene (6 bases). Per germline, CDR1 MGHDK and CDR2 SYGVNS. CDR3 size: 15 residues. Between the trimmed V and J ends, which lost 10 bases and 2 bases, there was a span of 20 bases. For the CDR3, the DNA is TGTGCCACCGCCCGTAACAGGGTGCTTCAAGAGACCCAGTACTTC. Encoded protein: CATARNRVLQETQYF.

This rearrangement joins TRBV11-3 to TRBJ2-1; D is uncertain. Deletions cut 5 bases from V and 8 bases from J, with 16 bases between. This CDR3 spans 14 amino acids. The germline CDR1 and CDR2 sequences are SGHNT and YENEEA. The CDR3 DNA follows: TGTGCCAGCAGCCCCTCTTCGGGTGGCGATGAGCAGTTCTTC. Its protein product is CASSPSSGGDEQFF. The variable domain in full, with the rest retrieved from reference TRBV11-3 and TRBJ2-1, is EAGVVQSPRYKIIEKKQPVAFWCNPISGHNTLYWYLQNLGQGPELLIRYENEEAVDDSQLPKDRFSAERLKGVDSTLKIQPAELGDSAVYLCASSPSSGGDEQFFGPGTRLTVL.

The CDR3 sequence is CAIRAAEISYEQYF. Here the CDR3 DNA reads TGTGCCATCAGAGCGGCAGAGATCTCCTACGAGCAGTACTTC. The chain is built from TRBV10-3 and TRBJ2-7; TRBD2 might be the D (5 bases). There are 14 residues in the CDR3. Germline V lookup: CDR1 ENHRY, CDR2 SYGVKD. Trimming took 6 bases from V and 0 from J, leaving 12 bases between them.

The V call is TRBV11-2, the J call TRBJ2-5; D gene uncertain. The CDR3 is made up of 14 amino acids. The V gene lost 1 base and the J gene lost 4 bases, with 10 bases spanning the gap. CDR1 and CDR2 (germline): SGHAT, FQNNGV. This chain's CDR3 is CASSLGPWGETQYF. The CDR3, as DNA: TGTGCCAGCAGCTTAGGGCCGTGGGGAGAGACCCAGTACTTC.

In DNA form, the CDR3 reads TGCGCCAGCAGCTCTCATTTTAGTTCTACTGGGGCCAACGTCCTGACTTTC. It specifies CASSSHFSSTGANVLTF. The gene calls are TRBV4-1 and TRBJ2-6; D gene unclear. Germline values: CDR1 MGHRA, CDR2 YSYEKL. This CDR3 spans 17 amino acids. The V gene lost 5 bases and the J gene lost 2 bases, with 16 bases spanning the gap.

The chain recombines TRBV5-1 with TRBJ2-7; D unclear. This CDR3 is built from 14 residues. V lost 3 bases and J lost 0, with 10 bases in between. Germline-derived CDR1 and CDR2 are SGHRS and YFSETQ. Here the CDR3 reads CASSSWTDSYEQYF. CDR3 coding DNA: TGCGCCAGCAGCTCCTGGACGGACTCCTACGAGCAGTACTTC.

The chain links TRBV5-5 to TRBJ1-4; D remains unclear. Germline assignment: CDR1 SGHKS and CDR2 YYEKEE (reference sequence). CDR3 length: 14 residues. Trimming stripped 2 bases from V and 4 bases from J, with 9 bases between. Here the CDR3 reads CASSLGNLNEKLFF. The CDR3 nucleotides are TGTGCCAGCAGCTTAGGGAATCTTAATGAAAAACTGTTTTTT.

This rearrangement joins TRBV19 to TRBJ1-2; D is undetermined. CDR1 is LNHDA, CDR2 SQIVND, per germline (reference sequence). The CDR3 is 13 residues long. The V and J ends lost 2 bases and 4 bases respectively, with 8 bases between them. CDR3 region: CASSITATYGYTF. CDR3 nucleotide sequence: TGTGCCAGTAGTATAACAGCTACCTATGGCTACACCTTC.

The gene calls are TRBV28 and TRBJ1-4; D gene uncertain. Trimming removed 1 base from V and 3 bases from J, with 12 bases in between. Germline V lookup: CDR1 MDHEN, CDR2 SYDVKM. The CDR3 contains 16 residues. The CDR3 nucleotides are TGTGCCAGCAGTTTATATCAGAGGGCGCCTAATGAAAAACTGTTTTTT. Its protein is CASSLYQRAPNEKLFF.

This clone has only a few counts. This sequence joins TRBV19 and TRBJ1-1; D perhaps matches TRBD1 (6 bases). The CDR3 covers 15 residues. Trimming took 5 bases from V and 4 from J, leaving 17 bases between them. From germline, CDR1 is LNHDA and CDR2 SQIVND (reference sequence). The CDR3 sequence is CASSAEPRGGTEAFF. CDR3 bases: TGTGCCAGTAGTGCAGAACCTCGAGGGGGCACTGAAGCTTTCTTT.

The chain carries TRBV18 and TRBJ1-2, with D unclear. The CDR3 is 14 residues long. Deletions cut 0 bases from V and 7 bases from J, with 12 bases between. Germline V lookup: CDR1 KGHSH, CDR2 LQKENI. The CDR3 spells CASSPPSLGSGYTF. CDR3 sequence (DNA): TGTGCCAGCTCACCACCGTCCCTAGGGTCTGGCTACACCTTC.

About this clone itself: Other DNA variants within this sample encode the same CDR3. The chain carries TRBV7-2 and TRBJ2-1, with 11 positions matching TRBD1. Germline assignment: CDR1 SGHTA and CDR2 FQGNSA. Unmatched junction bases numbered 2, after V lost 1 base and J lost 6 bases. This CDR3 is built from 15 residues. In nucleotides, the CDR3 is TGTGCCAGCAGCTTAGGAGGGACAGGGGGCAATGAGCAGTTCTTC. Translated, it gives CASSLGGTGGNEQFF. Looking up the rest from reference TRBV7-2 and TRBJ2-1 gives the full variable domain: GAGVSQSPSNKVTEKGKDVELRCDPISGHTALYWYRQSLGQGLEFLIYFQGNSAPDKSGLPSDRFSAERTGGSVSTLTIQRTQQEDSAVYLCASSLGGTGGNEQFFGPGTRLTVL.

The rearrangement joins TRBV4-1 to TRBJ2-1; D uncertain. V lost 3 bases, J lost 9 bases, and 18 bases lay in between. Germline V CDR1 and CDR2: MGHRA, YSYEKL. This CDR3 has 15 amino acids. CDR3 protein: CASSQTGARLGEQFF. The DNA of the CDR3 is TGCGCCAGCAGCCAGACCGGAGCGCGGTTAGGTGAGCAGTTCTTC.

This chain links TRBV10-3 with TRBJ2-7; the match to TRBD1 covers 11 bases. V dropped 4 bases and J dropped 7; count of bases not matched to a gene: 12. Germline assignment: CDR1 ENHRY and CDR2 SYGVKD. CDR3 length: 16 residues. The CDR3 protein is CAISGPNGQGAGEQYF. The CDR3 nucleotides read TGTGCCATCAGTGGGCCTAACGGACAGGGGGCGGGGGAGCAGTACTTC.

The rearrangement links TRBV2 to TRBJ2-2, with a possible D match to TRBD2 (5 bases). CDR1 is SNHLY, CDR2 FYNNEI, per germline. The CDR3 has 12 amino acids. The V gene lost 6 bases and the J gene lost 6 bases, with 8 bases spanning the gap. The CDR3 bases are TGTGCCAGCAGCCGGGAATCCGGGGAGCTGTTTTTT. This sequence encodes CASSRESGELFF.

V and J are TRBV6-1 and TRBJ1-6; 10 bases align to TRBD1. CDR3 length equals 15 residues. The germline V gene encodes CDR1 MNHNS and CDR2 SASEGT. After removal of 6 bases from V and 9 bases from J, the junction contained 8 bases not matched to a gene. CDR3 sequence (DNA): TGTGCCAGCAGCCTCGGACAGGGGGAGCGTTCACCCCTCCACTTT. The encoded protein is CASSLGQGERSPLHF.

The chain links TRBV5-4 to TRBJ2-3; maybe TRBD2 (6 bases). The germline gives CDR1 SGHNT, CDR2 YYREEE (reference sequence). V shed 0 bases and J shed 0 bases, with 11 bases lying between them. CDR3 length: 16 amino acids. This CDR3 is CASSLGGRLSTDTQYF. CDR3 nucleotide sequence: TGTGCCAGCAGCTTGGGGGGGAGGCTTAGCACAGATACGCAGTATTTT.

This clone was seen more than once but under ten times. V is TRBV5-4 and J is TRBJ2-3; D could derive from TRBD1 or TRBD2 (6 bases each). CDR3 length: 14 amino acids. V was clipped by 2 bases and J by 6 bases, with 13 bases between them. Germline V gene data show CDR1 as SGHNT and CDR2 as YYREEE (reference sequence). In DNA, the CDR3 is TGTGCCAGCAGCTTCTCGGGGGCTGGCGATACGCAGTATTTT. Amino acids: CASSFSGAGDTQYF.

The V and J genes are TRBV29-1 and TRBJ2-1; tentative D call: TRBD1 (6 bases). The CDR3 loop spans 13 amino acids. Germline CDR1 SQVTM, CDR2 ANQGSEA. V was trimmed by 5 bases and J by 3 bases, leaving 11 bases between them. CDR3 in DNA: TGCAGCGTTAGCAGGGGCTTCTACAATGAGCAGTTCTTC. It codes for CSVSRGFYNEQFF.

This clone was seen only a few times. This rearrangement joins TRBV7-9 to TRBJ2-1; no reliable D call. The CDR3 extends over 10 amino acids. The V end was cut by 4 bases, the J end by 11 bases, with 6 bases between. The V gene's germline CDR1 is SEHNR and CDR2 FQNEAQ (reference sequence). The CDR3 region has the DNA TGTGCCAGCAGCTCCTTGAAGCAGTTCTTC. This encodes CASSSLKQFF.

J is TRBJ1-1 and V is TRBV7-7; possibly TRBD1 for D (5 bases). The length of the CDR3 is 13 residues. The germline CDR1 and CDR2 sequences are SSHAT and FNYEAQ (reference sequence). Trimming left V 5 bases short and J 5 bases short, with 12 bases between. The CDR3 reads CASSPQWGTEAFF. In DNA, the CDR3 is TGTGCCAGCAGCCCCCAGTGGGGGACTGAAGCTTTCTTT. The full variable domain, its missing parts supplied by reference TRBV7-7 and TRBJ1-1, is GAGVSQSPRYKVTKRGQDVTLRCDPISSHATLYWYQQALGQGPEFLTYFNYEAQPDKSGLPSDRFSAERPEGSISTLTIQRTEQRDSAMYRCASSPQWGTEAFFGQGTRLTVV.

The sample holds one count of this clone. This chain links TRBV20-1 with TRBJ2-7; D perhaps matches TRBD1 (6 bases). Germline lookup yields CDR1 DFQATT and CDR2 SNEGSKA (reference sequence). Trimming shortened V by 5 bases and J by 7 bases, and 9 bases separated the two germline ends. This CDR3 has 10 amino acids. The CDR3 nucleotides read TGCAGTGCTGGGACAAGGGAGCAGTACTTC. This sequence encodes CSAGTREQYF.